The source of this T cell receptor (beta chain) is a study of PD-1 blockade in mismatch repair-deficient tumors. Study-level information: Patients had over 10 mismatch repair-deficient cancer types, all previously treated and progressing. Regarding the study as a whole: After pembrolizumab, tumor-resident clones rose rapidly, then generally contracted before radiologic responses.

This clone was observed a handful of times. Its antigen remains unidentified. CDR3 size: 12 residues. Germline CDR1 SGHTA, CDR2 FQGNSA. Trimming left V 1 base short and J 13 bases short, with 13 bases between. PCR or immunohistochemistry showed mismatch repair deficiency in every enrolled patient. Here immunoSEQ multiplex PCR was the method, and the copy in TCRdb shows in-frame clones only, minus some. The sample has approximately 110,000 clones, about 83% seen once; the top ten hold roughly 4.8%. The TCR was taken from an adult with mismatch repair-deficient cancer. The rearrangement joins TRBV7-2 to TRBJ2-5; D unclear. Source: peripheral blood, taken 60 weeks after starting pembrolizumab. The CDR3 DNA reads TGTGCCAGCAGCTTAGACGTGGCCTCCCCGTACTTC. Its protein product is CASSLDVASPYF.